The 18 T cell receptor beta chains given below trace back to one sample, sequenced in a study of T cell responses to AZD1222 COVID-19 vaccine. Produced via immunoSEQ multiplex PCR; TCRdb's table is partial and in-frame only. The sample lists fewer than 150,000 clones; approximately 93% were seen once. Material: peripheral blood, obtained on day 0 of AZD1222 vaccination. Every receptor here comes from an adult in good health.

The J gene is TRBJ1-5, the V gene TRBV27; no clear D. The CDR3 has 13 amino acids. The germline V gene has CDR1 MNHEY and CDR2 SMNVEV (reference sequence). V was shortened by 4 bases and J by 5 bases, with 9 bases between the two germline ends. The CDR3 DNA sequence: TGTGCCAGCAGTTGGTATGGTGATCAGCCCCAGCATTTT. The encoded protein is CASSWYGDQPQHF.

The V gene is TRBV6-5, the J gene TRBJ2-2, with D possibly being TRBD1 (5 bases). Trimming pared 11 bases from V and 4 bases from J, leaving 17 bases between. The CDR3 sequence is 14 residues long. Germline V gene lookup returns CDR1 MNHEY and CDR2 SVGAGI. The CDR3 is CASQSRAPTGELFF. CDR3 DNA sequence: TGTGCCTCCCAGAGCAGGGCGCCCACCGGGGAGCTGTTTTTT.

This sequence joins TRBV3-1 (or the pseudogene TRBV3-2) and TRBJ1-2, with D possibly TRBD1 on 5 matching bases. The CDR3 contains 17 residues. From germline, CDR1 is LGHDT and CDR2 YNNKEL (reference sequence). V was clipped by 4 bases and J by 1 base, with 19 bases between them. The CDR3 DNA is TGTGCCAGCAGCCCCCATGCCAGGCGAGGGGTTAACTATGGCTACACCTTC. Protein: CASSPHARRGVNYGYTF.

The rearrangement joins TRBV20-1 to TRBJ1-2; D is possibly TRBD1 (6 bases). Germline V gives CDR1 DFQATT, CDR2 SNEGSKA (reference sequence). V was cut by 4 bases and J by 9 bases, with 12 bases left in between. The CDR3 covers 11 residues. The CDR3 region is CSATKGESYTF. In nucleotides, the CDR3 is TGCAGTGCTACAAAGGGGGAGAGCTACACCTTC.

The rearrangement joins TRBV7-2 to TRBJ1-2; TRBD1 matches 7 bases. Unmatched junction bases numbered 8, after V lost 5 bases and J lost 8 bases. Per the germline V gene, CDR1 is SGHTA and CDR2 is FQGNSA. The CDR3 sequence is 13 residues long. The CDR3 nucleotides are TGTGCCAGCAGCGCTAACAGGGGAAACGGCTACACCTTC. As protein: CASSANRGNGYTF.

This chain links TRBV5-1 with TRBJ1-3; 10 positions match TRBD1. In germline, CDR1 is SGHRS, CDR2 YFSETQ. Germline trimming cut 0 bases from V and 4 bases from J; bases unmatched to any gene: 4. CDR3 length: 16 amino acids. DNA for the CDR3: TGCGCCAGCAGCTTGGGACAGGGGGCTCTAGGAAACACCATATATTTT. Translation: CASSLGQGALGNTIYF.

The V call is TRBV13, the J call TRBJ2-1, with TRBD2 matching 7 bases. CDR3 length equals 14 residues. V was pared by 2 bases and J by 3 bases, with 1 base of the junction left unmatched. Germline CDR1 is PRHDT and CDR2 is FYEKMQ (reference sequence). The CDR3 here is CASSLTGGYNEQFF. CDR3 in DNA: TGTGCCAGCAGCTTAACGGGGGGCTACAATGAGCAGTTCTTC.

This chain connects TRBV30 to TRBJ1-3; D is undetermined. Germline CDR1 reads GTSNPN; CDR2 reads SVGIG (reference sequence). V lost 0 bases, J lost 2 bases, and 8 bases lay in between. The CDR3 runs to 14 residues. Here the CDR3 DNA reads TGTGCCTGGAGTGTAATATCCCCTGGAAACACCATATATTTT. Its translation is CAWSVISPGNTIYF.

V usage is TRBV5-4 and J usage is TRBJ2-7; no clear D gene. Trimming took off 6 bases at V and 3 bases at J, with 13 bases between the two ends. CDR1 is SGHNT, CDR2 YYREEE, per germline (reference sequence). CDR3 length: 13 amino acids. The CDR3 reads CASTSLLNYEQYF. In DNA form, the CDR3 reads TGTGCCAGCACCTCACTCTTGAACTACGAGCAGTACTTC.

The genes are TRBV6-5 and TRBJ2-7, with TRBD1 matching over 9 bases. Germline assignment: CDR1 MNHEY and CDR2 SVGAGI. Trimming took 6 bases from V and 4 from J; bases not matched to a gene: 7. This CDR3 is 14 amino acids long. CDR3 DNA sequence: TGTGCCAGCAGAACCGGGACAGGGACGTACGAGCAGTACTTC. This sequence encodes CASRTGTGTYEQYF.

The J gene is TRBJ1-1, the V gene TRBV6-2 or TRBV6-3, with D unclear. This CDR3 is built from 13 residues. V shed 2 bases and J shed 7 bases, with 11 bases lying between them. Per germline, CDR1 MNHEY and CDR2 SVGEGT. The CDR3 loop reads CASSYGSELEAFF. Here the CDR3 DNA reads TGTGCCAGCAGTTACGGCAGTGAACTTGAAGCTTTCTTT.

The CDR3 region has the DNA TGTGCCAGCAGCGTAGGGCAGCTCCACTATGGCTACACCTTC. This codes for CASSVGQLHYGYTF. The chain is built from TRBV9 and TRBJ1-2; D is unclear. The CDR3 is made up of 14 amino acids. Germline-derived CDR1 and CDR2 are SGDLS and YYNGEE. V gave up 0 bases and J gave up 3 bases, with 9 bases separating them.

The V and J genes are TRBV10-3 and TRBJ1-1, with a weak D call TRBD1 (6 bases). Trimming shortened V by 0 bases and J by 1 base, and 9 bases separated the two germline ends. The germline CDR1 and CDR2 sequences are ENHRY and SYGVKD. The CDR3 consists of 15 residues. DNA for the CDR3: TGTGCCATCAGTGAGTCGGGCAGGGGGAACACTGAAGCTTTCTTT. Its protein product is CAISESGRGNTEAFF.

The chain uses TRBV3-1 (or the pseudogene TRBV3-2) and TRBJ1-2; the D gene is possibly TRBD1 (5 bases). The CDR3 is made up of 13 amino acids. Germline CDR1 and CDR2: LGHDT and YNNKEL (reference sequence). The ends were cut back, 0 bases at V and 8 bases at J, with 10 bases in the middle. CDR3: CASSQDTGHGYTF. The CDR3 DNA follows: TGTGCCAGCAGCCAAGACACAGGACACGGCTACACCTTC.

V usage is TRBV9 and J usage is TRBJ2-7; 10 bases line up with TRBD2. In germline, CDR1 is SGDLS, CDR2 YYNGEE. With 0 bases clipped from V and 6 bases from J, the junction kept 6 bases outside the gene matches. This CDR3 contains 15 residues. The CDR3, as DNA: TGTGCCAGCAGCGTAGGGAGCGGGGGGGCGTCCGAGCAGTACTTC. This gives the protein CASSVGSGGASEQYF.

The CDR3 DNA follows: TGTGCCAGCAGCGTAGGGGGTGAGCAGTTCTTC. Protein: CASSVGGEQFF. V gene TRBV9 combines with J gene TRBJ2-1; D remains ambiguous. The CDR3 runs 11 residues. Germline V gives CDR1 SGDLS, CDR2 YYNGEE. The V end lost 0 bases, the J end lost 9 bases, and 4 bases lay between the germline ends.

The genes are TRBV9 and TRBJ2-3, with D tentatively TRBD1 or TRBD2 (5 bases each). Trimming removed 3 bases from V and 1 base from J, with 15 bases in between. The CDR3 runs to 16 residues. Per germline, CDR1 SGDLS and CDR2 YYNGEE. CDR3 sequence (DNA): TGTGCCAGCAGCGGACTATCCGGGGCTGGCACAGATACGCAGTATTTT. Amino acid sequence: CASSGLSGAGTDTQYF.

This chain joins TRBV6-5 and TRBJ1-1; the D is unclear. Per the germline V gene, CDR1 is MNHEY and CDR2 is SVGAGI. The length of the CDR3 is 14 residues. Trimming took off 0 bases at V and 7 bases at J, with 12 bases between the two ends. Written as DNA, the CDR3 is TGTGCCAGCAGTTACTCGTTTGGTAGGAGTGAAGCTTTCTTT. Translating it yields CASSYSFGRSEAFF.